This TCR beta chain was recovered during a study of blood T cell repertoires in COVID-19 (dated by TCRdb to between 2020 and 2021). Study-level background: Samples from collaborators originated in the United States, Italy and Spain and spanned both the acute and convalescent phases of COVID-19. Where available, HLA class I and class II types were obtained from metadata supplied by the sample provider rather than from assay-based typing. Nearly every sample came with metadata listing a de-identified subject ID, COVID-19 status, age in years and sex. The repertoires were released in a freely available public database meant as a resource for research on the immune response to SARS-CoV-2. Subjects who had been exposed to COVID-19, were actively infected with it, or had recovered from it provided the deeply sampled blood TCRbeta repertoires that made up the dataset. The material from the prospective study consisted of cDNA or gDNA derived from T cells, B-cell-depleted T cells, or PBMCs. Samples were obtained from the ongoing ImmuneRACE study (first 160 participants) and from some 1,200 subjects provided by 6 global collaborators. The full study reports these points: Clinical and demographic metadata were provided uncurated, with the amount varying by source and participant.

Regarding this clone: Its antigen is still unknown. No quality values exist for individual bases; no much larger clone is one base distant.

Participants in the prospective study were enrolled through a virtual design, were aged about 18 to 100 years, and lived in approximately 24 United States geographic areas. To assign participants to cohorts, the prospective study relied on clinical history that participants themselves reported in a screening survey and a study questionnaire. ImmuneRACE Cohort 3 recovered participants were defined by two consecutive negative NP/OP PCR tests, healthcare professional clearance, or symptom resolution. Each participant in the prospective study had whole blood, serum and a nasopharyngeal or oropharyngeal swab collected by mobile phlebotomists. Participants in the prospective study had the option to provide additional blood draws and questionnaires over an approximately two-month period. Blood samples from the prospective study were shipped frozen or at room temperature prior to DNA extraction. V ends up 2 bases short and J 2 bases short, with an unmatched junction base count of 4. From a lookup of the germline V gene, CDR1 and CDR2 are MDHEN and SYDVKM. Its CDR3 holds 15 amino acids, cysteine through phenylalanine. The only DNA kept is the CDR3, 45 bases in frame from the first base.

The immunoSEQ Assay, a bias-controlled multiplex PCR, was used to amplify TCRbeta CDR3 regions from genomic DNA. In the paper's pipeline: The number of nucleated cells in each sample was estimated by amplification of reference gene primers within the assay. To quantify the absolute abundance of each unique TCRbeta CDR3 rearrangement, sequence reads were collapsed and filtered. For each sample, productive Simpson clonality was calculated as the square root of Simpson's diversity index across productive rearrangements. TCRdb provides this immuneACCESS table in a form limited to in-frame rearrangements. Some clones are lacking; in checked studies, under half of them reflect an unresolved V gene, and why the rest are absent is not known. V, J and clone size reflect that table, while D and trimming were determined from the DNA. Present in this sample are 150,000 to 200,000 clones, approximately 86% of which were seen just once. The ten largest account for 15% to 20% of the sample.

The receptor's source is a man aged 55 to 69 who had recovered from COVID-19. Source material: PBMCs or T cells enriched from blood (not recorded which). The chain links TRBV28 with TRBJ2-7, and 9 junction bases match TRBD1. The DNA sequence is as follows: TGTGCCAGCAGTTTAGGCACAGGGGGCGCCTACGAGCAGTACTTC. The translation is CASSLGTGGAYEQYF. The CDR3 plus the reference TRBV28 and TRBJ2-7 genes for the other parts give the full variable domain: DVKVTQSSRYLVKRTGEKVFLECVQDMDHENMFWYRQDPGLGLRLIYFSYDVKMKEKGDIPEGYSVSREKKERFSLILESASTNQTSMYLCASSLGTGGAYEQYFGPGTRLTVT.